The clone carrying this TCR beta chain was recorded many times. Its antigen is not known. Next came a second PCR, run for about 7 to 11 cycles, which used a sample-barcoded 5' primer along with a J-beta primer mix. Each cDNA was tagged by a template-switch adaptor containing 12 random nucleotides. A single record per CDR3 protein comes from TCRdb applying MiXCR to the 5' RACE reads. Of roughly 800,000 distinct CDR3 sequences listed, approximately 35% were seen once; the top ten hold 10% to 15%. These data come from a study of blood T cells in healthy people across ages. Germline V gene lookup returns CDR1 SGHTA and CDR2 FQGNSA. The CDR3 runs to 16 residues. V was clipped by 2 bases and J by 0 bases; unmatched bases: 5. General study results and limits: The study regarded diversity estimates from one million T cells as underestimates. Possibly, changes in expanded clonotypes were confounded because donor CMV status was unknown. Strongly correlated with naive T cell percentage was TCR beta diversity.

Sequenced input: blood. This chain links TRBV7-2 with TRBJ2-3, with 7 nucleotides matching TRBD2. The TCR was taken from a man younger than 35 in good health. The CDR3 sequence is CASSLYGGGSTDTQYF. CDR3 DNA sequence: TGTGCCAGCAGCTTATACGGCGGGGGTAGCACAGATACGCAGTATTTT.